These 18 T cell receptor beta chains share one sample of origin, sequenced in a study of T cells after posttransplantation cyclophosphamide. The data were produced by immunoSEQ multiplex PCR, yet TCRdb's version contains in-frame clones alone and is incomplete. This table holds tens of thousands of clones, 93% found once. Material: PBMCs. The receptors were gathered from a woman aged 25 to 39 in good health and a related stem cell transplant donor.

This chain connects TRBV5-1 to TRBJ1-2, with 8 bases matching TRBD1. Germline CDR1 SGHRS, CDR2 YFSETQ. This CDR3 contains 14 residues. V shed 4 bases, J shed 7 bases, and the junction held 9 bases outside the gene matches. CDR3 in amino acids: CASSHGQGDGGYTF. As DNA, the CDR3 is TGCGCCAGCAGCCATGGACAGGGAGACGGTGGCTACACCTTC.

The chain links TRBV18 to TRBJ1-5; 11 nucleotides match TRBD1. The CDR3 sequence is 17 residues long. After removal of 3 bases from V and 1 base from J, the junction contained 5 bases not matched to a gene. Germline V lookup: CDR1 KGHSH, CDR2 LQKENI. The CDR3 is CASSPGTGGGSNQPQHF. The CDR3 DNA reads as TGTGCCAGCTCACCCGGGACAGGGGGGGGAAGCAATCAGCCCCAGCATTTT.

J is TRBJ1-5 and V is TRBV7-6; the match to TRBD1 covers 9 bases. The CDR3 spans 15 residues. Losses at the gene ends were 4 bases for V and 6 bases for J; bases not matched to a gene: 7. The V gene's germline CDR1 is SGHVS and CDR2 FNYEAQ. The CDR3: CASSSYRGLSQPQHF. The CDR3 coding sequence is TGTGCCAGCAGCTCTTACAGGGGGCTCAGTCAGCCCCAGCATTTT.

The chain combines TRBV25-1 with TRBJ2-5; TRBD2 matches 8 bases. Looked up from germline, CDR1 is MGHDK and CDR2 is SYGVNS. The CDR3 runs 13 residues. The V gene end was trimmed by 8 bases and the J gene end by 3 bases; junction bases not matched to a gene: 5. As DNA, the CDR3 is TGTGCCAGCTCGGTGACTAGCGAAGAGACCCAGTACTTC. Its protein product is CASSVTSEETQYF.

The CDR3 sequence: CASSEATGQKRTQYF. In DNA, the CDR3 is TGTGCCAGCAGTGAAGCGACGGGACAGAAGAGAACCCAGTACTTC. V and J are TRBV6-1 and TRBJ2-5; TRBD1 agrees at 7 bases. V lost 0 bases and J lost 8; bases outside the gene matches: 9. The CDR3 extends over 15 amino acids. The germline V gene encodes CDR1 MNHNS and CDR2 SASEGT.

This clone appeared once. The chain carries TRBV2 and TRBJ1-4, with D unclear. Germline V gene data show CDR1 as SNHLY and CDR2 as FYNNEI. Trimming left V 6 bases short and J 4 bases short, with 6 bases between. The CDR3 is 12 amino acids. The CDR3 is CASRQLNEKLFF. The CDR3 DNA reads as TGTGCCAGCAGACAGCTTAATGAAAAACTGTTTTTT.

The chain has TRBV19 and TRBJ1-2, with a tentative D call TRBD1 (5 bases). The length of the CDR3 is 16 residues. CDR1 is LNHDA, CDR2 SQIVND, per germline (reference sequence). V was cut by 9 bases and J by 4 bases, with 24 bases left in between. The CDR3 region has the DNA TGTGCCAGGGCTAAGGGGCCATTCCCGGGATGCTATGGCTACACCTTC. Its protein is CARAKGPFPGCYGYTF.

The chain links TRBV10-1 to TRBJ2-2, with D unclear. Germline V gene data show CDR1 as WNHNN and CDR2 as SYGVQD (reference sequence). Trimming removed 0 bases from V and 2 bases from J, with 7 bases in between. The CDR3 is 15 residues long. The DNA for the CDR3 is TGCGCCAGCAGTGAGTCGGCAGACAACACCGGGGAGCTGTTTTTT. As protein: CASSESADNTGELFF.

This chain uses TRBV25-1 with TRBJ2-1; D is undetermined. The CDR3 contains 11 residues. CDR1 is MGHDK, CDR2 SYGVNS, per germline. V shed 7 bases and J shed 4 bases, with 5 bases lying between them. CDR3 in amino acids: CASKRYNEQFF. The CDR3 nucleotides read TGTGCCAGCAAAAGATACAATGAGCAGTTCTTC.

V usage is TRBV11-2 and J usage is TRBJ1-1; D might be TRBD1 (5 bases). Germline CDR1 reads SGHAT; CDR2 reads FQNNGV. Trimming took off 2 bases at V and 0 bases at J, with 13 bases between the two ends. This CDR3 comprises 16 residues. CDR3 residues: CASSLSGNRLNTEAFF. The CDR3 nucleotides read TGTGCCAGCAGCTTATCCGGGAACAGGCTGAACACTGAAGCTTTCTTT.

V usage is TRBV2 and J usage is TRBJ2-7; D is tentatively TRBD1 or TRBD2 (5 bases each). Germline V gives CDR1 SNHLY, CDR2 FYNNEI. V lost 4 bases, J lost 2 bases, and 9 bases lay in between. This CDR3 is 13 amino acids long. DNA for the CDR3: TGTGCCAGCAGTGGGGACGCCGCCTACGAGCAGTACTTC. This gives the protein CASSGDAAYEQYF.

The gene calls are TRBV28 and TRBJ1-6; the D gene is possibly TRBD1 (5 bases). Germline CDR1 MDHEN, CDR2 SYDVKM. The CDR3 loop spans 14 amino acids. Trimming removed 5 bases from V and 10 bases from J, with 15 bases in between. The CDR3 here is CASSLAGTGSPLHF. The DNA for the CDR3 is TGTGCCAGCAGTCTCGCCGGGACTGGATCACCCCTCCACTTT. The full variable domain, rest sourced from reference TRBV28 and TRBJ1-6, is DVKVTQSSRYLVKRTGEKVFLECVQDMDHENMFWYRQDPGLGLRLIYFSYDVKMKEKGDIPEGYSVSREKKERFSLILESASTNQTSMYLCASSLAGTGSPLHFGNGTRLTVT.

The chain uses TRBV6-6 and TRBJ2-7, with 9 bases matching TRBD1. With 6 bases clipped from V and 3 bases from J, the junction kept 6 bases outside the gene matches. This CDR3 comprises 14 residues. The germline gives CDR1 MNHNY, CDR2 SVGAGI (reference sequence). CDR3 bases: TGTGCCAGCAGCCTAGACAGGGGGTACTACGAGCAGTACTTC. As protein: CASSLDRGYYEQYF.

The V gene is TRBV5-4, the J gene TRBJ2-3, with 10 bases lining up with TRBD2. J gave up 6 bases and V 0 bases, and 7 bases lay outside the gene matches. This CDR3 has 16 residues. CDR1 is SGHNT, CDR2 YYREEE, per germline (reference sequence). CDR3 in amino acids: CASSLDQRGGRDTQYF. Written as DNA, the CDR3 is TGTGCCAGCAGCTTGGACCAGCGGGGGGGCAGGGATACGCAGTATTTT.

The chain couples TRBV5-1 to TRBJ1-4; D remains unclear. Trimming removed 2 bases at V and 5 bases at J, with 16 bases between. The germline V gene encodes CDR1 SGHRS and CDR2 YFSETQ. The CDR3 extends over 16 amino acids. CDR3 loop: CASSFGPQVHNEKLFF. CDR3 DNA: TGCGCCAGCAGCTTCGGCCCTCAGGTCCACAATGAAAAACTGTTTTTT.

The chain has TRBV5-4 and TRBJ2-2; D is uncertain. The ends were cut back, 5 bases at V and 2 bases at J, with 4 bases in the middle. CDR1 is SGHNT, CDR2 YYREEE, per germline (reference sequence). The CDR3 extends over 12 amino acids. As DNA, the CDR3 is TGTGCCAGCAGTTACAACACCGGGGAGCTGTTTTTT. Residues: CASSYNTGELFF. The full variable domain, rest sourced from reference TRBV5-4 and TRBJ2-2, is ETGVTQSPTHLIKTRGQQVTLRCSSQSGHNTVSWYQQALGQGPQFIFQYYREEENGRGNFPPRFSGLQFPNYSSELNVNALELDDSALYLCASSYNTGELFFGEGSRLTVL.

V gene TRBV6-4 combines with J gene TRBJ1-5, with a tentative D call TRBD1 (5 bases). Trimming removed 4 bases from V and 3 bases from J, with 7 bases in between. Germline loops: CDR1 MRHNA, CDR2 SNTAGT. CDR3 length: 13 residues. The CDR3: CASSAGDNQPQHF. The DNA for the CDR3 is TGTGCCAGCAGTGCGGGGGACAATCAGCCCCAGCATTTT.

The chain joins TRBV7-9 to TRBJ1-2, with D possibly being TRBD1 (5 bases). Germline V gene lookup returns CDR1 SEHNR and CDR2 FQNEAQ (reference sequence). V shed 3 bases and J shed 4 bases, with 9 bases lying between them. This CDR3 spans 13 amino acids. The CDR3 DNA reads TGTGCCAGCAGCTTTGTCGGGGGCTATGGCTACACCTTC. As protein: CASSFVGGYGYTF.